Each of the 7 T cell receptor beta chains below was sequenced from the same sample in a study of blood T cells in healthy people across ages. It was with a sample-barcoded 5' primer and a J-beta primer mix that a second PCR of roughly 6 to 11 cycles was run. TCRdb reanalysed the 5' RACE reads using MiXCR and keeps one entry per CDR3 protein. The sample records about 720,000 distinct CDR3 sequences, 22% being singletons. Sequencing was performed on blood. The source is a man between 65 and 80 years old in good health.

This chain's CDR3 is CAIRTGTYYNEQFF. CDR3 nucleotides: TGTGCCATCAGAACCGGGACCTATTACAATGAGCAGTTCTTC. The chain carries TRBV10-3 and TRBJ2-1, with D tentatively TRBD1 or TRBD2 (5 bases each). V was shortened by 6 bases and J by 4 bases, with 13 bases between the two germline ends. This CDR3 spans 14 amino acids. Germline lookup yields CDR1 ENHRY and CDR2 SYGVKD.

The CDR3 region is CASSLFPGQILGNTIYF. The CDR3 DNA follows: TGTGCCAGCAGCTTATTCCCCGGACAGATTTTGGGAAACACCATATATTTT. V is TRBV7-2 and J is TRBJ1-3; a possible D gene is TRBD1 (6 bases). From germline, CDR1 is SGHTA and CDR2 FQGNSA. V was clipped by 2 bases and J by 4 bases, with 18 bases between them. The CDR3 covers 17 residues.

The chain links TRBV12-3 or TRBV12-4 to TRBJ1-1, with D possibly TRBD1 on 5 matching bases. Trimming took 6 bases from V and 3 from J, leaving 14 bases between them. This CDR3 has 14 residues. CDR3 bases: TGTGCCAGCAGCCCCGGGACCCTTTACACTGAAGCTTTCTTT. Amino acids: CASSPGTLYTEAFF.

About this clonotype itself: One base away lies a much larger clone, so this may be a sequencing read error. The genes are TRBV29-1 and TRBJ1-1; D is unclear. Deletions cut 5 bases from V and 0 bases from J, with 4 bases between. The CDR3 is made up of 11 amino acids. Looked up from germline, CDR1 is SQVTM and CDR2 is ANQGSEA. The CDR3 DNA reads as TGCAGCGTTAACCTGAACACTGAAGCTTTCTTT. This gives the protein CSVNLNTEAFF.

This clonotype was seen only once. The CDR3 protein is CASRRTSGVTGELFF. The DNA of the CDR3 is TGTGCCAGCAGGAGGACTAGTGGGGTGACCGGGGAGCTGTTTTTT. The chain is built from TRBV12-3 or TRBV12-4 and TRBJ2-2; 7 bases match TRBD2. The CDR3 sequence is 15 residues long. V dropped 6 bases and J dropped 5; count of bases not matched to a gene: 9.

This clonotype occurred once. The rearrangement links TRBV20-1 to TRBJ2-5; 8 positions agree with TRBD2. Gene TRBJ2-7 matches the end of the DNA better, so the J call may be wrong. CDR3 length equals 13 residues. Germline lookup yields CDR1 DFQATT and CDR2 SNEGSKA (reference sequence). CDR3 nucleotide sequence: TGCAGTGCCGGGGGGCTAGCGGGTTTCGAGCAGTACTTC. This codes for CSAGGLAGFEQYF.

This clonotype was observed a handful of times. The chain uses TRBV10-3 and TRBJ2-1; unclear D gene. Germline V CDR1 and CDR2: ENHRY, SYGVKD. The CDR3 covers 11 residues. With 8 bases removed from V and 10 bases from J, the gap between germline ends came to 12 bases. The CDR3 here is CAIGRLEEQFF. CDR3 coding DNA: TGTGCCATCGGTCGGTTGGAGGAGCAGTTCTTC.